The 15 T cell receptor beta chains in this list originate from one sample, sequenced in a study of identifying expanded T cells in peripheral blood. Sequencing was performed with immunoSEQ multiplex PCR; in TCRdb, only in-frame clones are kept and a portion is missing. The sample lists under 150,000 clones, approximately 86% occurring once. The sequenced sample consisted of blood. The receptors shown here come from a person aged 18 to 75 in good health.

J is TRBJ1-1 and V is TRBV5-1; a weak D match, TRBD1 (6 bases). Germline assignment: CDR1 SGHRS and CDR2 YFSETQ. The CDR3 sequence is 17 residues long. Trimming pared 3 bases from V and 3 bases from J, leaving 21 bases between. For the CDR3, the DNA is TGCGCCAGCAGCTACAGGGACGGGACGGGTGACCACACTGAAGCTTTCTTT. The encoded protein is CASSYRDGTGDHTEAFF.

The CDR3 protein is CASSQDRRGGNTEAFF. The CDR3 nucleotides are TGCGCCAGCAGCCAAGATCGCCGAGGGGGGAACACTGAAGCTTTCTTT. This chain uses TRBV4-1 with TRBJ1-1; D is perhaps TRBD1 (6 bases). CDR3 size: 16 residues. CDR1 is MGHRA, CDR2 YSYEKL, per germline. Trimming pared 0 bases from V and 1 base from J, leaving 12 bases between.

This clone is a singleton in its sample. The CDR3 region has the DNA TGTGCCAGCAGCCAAGAGACTAGCGGGGCCTACAATGAGCAGTTCTTC. It yields the protein CASSQETSGAYNEQFF. The chain uses TRBV4-2 and TRBJ2-1, with 11 positions matching TRBD2. The germline V gene encodes CDR1 LGHNA and CDR2 YNFKEQ. V trimming: 0 bases; J trimming: 2 bases; junction bases outside the gene matches: 0. The CDR3 spans 16 residues.

The chain carries TRBV27 and TRBJ2-1; D unclear. The germline V and J ends were trimmed by 6 bases and 4 bases, with 10 bases remaining between them. The V gene's germline CDR1 is MNHEY and CDR2 SMNVEV (reference sequence). This CDR3 contains 13 residues. This CDR3 is CASSRQFYNEQFF. CDR3 DNA sequence: TGTGCCAGCAGCCGTCAGTTTTACAATGAGCAGTTCTTC.

The chain couples TRBV10-2 to TRBJ2-5; 8 positions match TRBD1. J lost 4 bases, V lost 6 bases, and 4 bases had no gene match. CDR1 and CDR2 from the germline V gene are WSHSY and SAAADI. This CDR3 spans 13 amino acids. CDR3 DNA sequence: TGCGCCAGCAGCGGACAGGGCTTAGAGACCCAGTACTTC. It specifies CASSGQGLETQYF.

CDR3: CASSEAGSVGGYTF. In nucleotides, the CDR3 is TGTGCCAGCAGTGAAGCAGGGTCGGTGGGGGGCTACACCTTC. The chain recombines TRBV6-1 with TRBJ1-2; no reliable D call. This CDR3 spans 14 amino acids. Germline CDR1 and CDR2: MNHNS and SASEGT. The V gene lost 0 bases and the J gene lost 8 bases, with 13 bases spanning the gap.

V and J are TRBV19 and TRBJ1-1, with D perhaps TRBD1 (6 bases). Trimming left V 3 bases short and J 2 bases short, with 13 bases between. The CDR3 has 15 residues. The V gene's germline CDR1 is LNHDA and CDR2 SQIVND (reference sequence). In DNA, the CDR3 is TGTGCCAGTAGTATTCCCGGGACACAAAACACTGAAGCTTTCTTT. This gives the protein CASSIPGTQNTEAFF. Combining the CDR3 with reference TRBV19 and TRBJ1-1 gives the whole variable domain DGGITQSPKYLFRKEGQNVTLSCEQNLNHDAMYWYRQDPGQGLRLIYYSQIVNDFQKGDIAEGYSVSREKKESFPLTVTSAQKNPTAFYLCASSIPGTQNTEAFFGQGTRLTVV.

The chain joins TRBV10-3 to TRBJ1-5, with 9 positions matching TRBD1. Looked up from germline, CDR1 is ENHRY and CDR2 is SYGVKD. Losses at the gene ends were 0 bases for V and 5 bases for J; bases not matched to a gene: 5. CDR3 size: 16 residues. Here the CDR3 DNA reads TGTGCCATCAGTGAGTCTCCCGGACAGGGGTATCAGCCCCAGCATTTT. This translates into CAISESPGQGYQPQHF.

The chain uses TRBV30 and TRBJ1-5; TRBD1 is a possible D gene (5 bases). The CDR3 covers 13 residues. Germline values: CDR1 GTSNPN, CDR2 SVGIG (reference sequence). With 1 base removed from V and 5 bases from J, the gap between germline ends came to 9 bases. CDR3 DNA: TGTGCCTGGAGTGGGGGCCCCTATCAGCCCCAGCATTTT. Its protein product is CAWSGGPYQPQHF.

The gene calls are TRBV29-1 and TRBJ2-7; perhaps TRBD1 as D (5 bases). Germline V lookup: CDR1 SQVTM, CDR2 ANQGSEA. The CDR3 is made up of 12 amino acids. V lost 1 base, J lost 6 bases, and 10 bases lay in between. The CDR3 region has the DNA TGCAGCGTTGAAGGGGCAGGGCGCGAGCAGTACTTC. This sequence encodes CSVEGAGREQYF.

The chain joins TRBV19 to TRBJ1-5; D uncertain. This CDR3 is 15 amino acids long. The V and J ends lost 5 bases and 3 bases respectively, with 14 bases between them. The germline CDR1 and CDR2 sequences are LNHDA and SQIVND (reference sequence). The CDR3 is CASSRAGGFNQPQHF. The CDR3 bases are TGTGCCAGTAGTCGAGCCGGCGGATTCAATCAGCCCCAGCATTTT.

This clone appeared once. CDR3 DNA: TGTGCCAGCAGCTTAACTCCGGGGTCAAACAATGAGCAGTTCTTC. Residues: CASSLTPGSNNEQFF. The chain links TRBV7-3 to TRBJ2-1, with a possible D match to TRBD2 (5 bases). Between the trimmed V and J ends, which lost 0 bases and 5 bases, there was a span of 11 bases. Germline V gene data show CDR1 as SGHTA and CDR2 as FQGTGA. The CDR3 has 15 amino acids.

V gene TRBV4-3 combines with J gene TRBJ2-3; 8 bases agree with TRBD2. In germline, CDR1 is LGHNA, CDR2 YSLEER. J lost 6 bases, V lost 4 bases, and 9 bases had no gene match. The CDR3 is 15 residues long. CDR3 amino acids: CASSRGLAGGDTQYF. CDR3 bases: TGCGCCAGCAGCCGGGGGCTAGCGGGCGGGGATACGCAGTATTTT.

The chain links TRBV29-1 to TRBJ2-3; D possibly corresponds to TRBD1 (6 bases). The CDR3 contains 14 residues. With 6 bases removed from V and 6 bases from J, the gap between germline ends came to 19 bases. CDR1 SQVTM and CDR2 ANQGSEA come from the germline V gene. The CDR3 nucleotides are TGCAGCGTCCGGGCAGGGGTATTATCGGATACGCAGTATTTT. It codes for CSVRAGVLSDTQYF.

The chain combines TRBV25-1 with TRBJ1-1; TRBD1 agrees at 7 bases. The germline V gene has CDR1 MGHDK and CDR2 SYGVNS. The V segment lost 3 bases and the J segment 5 bases; nucleotides outside the gene matches: 3. This CDR3 region has 13 residues. CDR3 bases: TGTGCCAGCAGTGACAGGGGGAGGACTGAAGCTTTCTTT. Amino acids: CASSDRGRTEAFF. Supplemented by reference TRBV25-1 and TRBJ1-1, the full variable domain reads EADIYQTPRYLVIGTGKKITLECSQTMGHDKMYWYQQDPGMELHLIHYSYGVNSTEKGDLSSESTVSRIRTEHFPLTLESARPSHTSQYLCASSDRGRTEAFFGQGTRLTVV.